This record concerns one T cell receptor beta chain sequence. The source of the sample is a study of Ad26.COV2.S vaccination and SARS-CoV-2 variants. Stated treatment: around 19 received Ad26.COV2.S at low or high dose, single or two shots; several received placebo; per-sample allocation not given. Day 63 after the first injection of vaccine or placebo was the sampling time. With 5 bases removed from V and 0 bases from J, the gap between germline ends came to 10 bases. Germline CDR1 SGHVS, CDR2 FNYEAQ. The CDR3 extends over 14 amino acids. Repertoires were generated with immunoSEQ multiplex PCR, while TCRdb's copy carries only in-frame clones and drops some. There are approximately 500,000 clones in the sample; roughly 89% occur only once, and 9.5% to 15% lies in the top ten.

The rearrangement joins TRBV7-6 to TRBJ1-1, with D maybe TRBD1 (5 bases). The sequence was obtained from a person aged 18 to 65 who received the Ad26.COV2.S COVID-19 vaccine or a placebo. The input for sequencing was peripheral blood, taken in a trial of Ad26.COV2.S vaccine versus placebo. The CDR3 sequence: CASSTPGMNTEAFF. The CDR3 coding sequence is TGTGCCAGCAGCACCCCAGGGATGAACACTGAAGCTTTCTTT.